The clone carrying this T cell receptor beta chain has a count of ten or more. TCRdb redid the calling of the 5' RACE reads with MiXCR, one entry per CDR3 protein. The data show approximately 46,000 distinct CDR3 sequences, with about 9.3% seen just once and 14% to 15% held by the top ten. Germline lookup yields CDR1 MNHEY and CDR2 SVGAGI. The CDR3 length is 15 residues. The V gene lost 4 bases and the J gene lost 7 bases, with 14 bases spanning the gap. This sample stems from a study of early T cells in non-severe SARS-CoV-2 infection. The sequenced material came from whole blood. The chain couples TRBV6-5 to TRBJ1-6; D possibly corresponds to TRBD1 (5 bases). This receptor was taken from an adult who was a healthcare worker with PCR-confirmed SARS-CoV-2 infection or an uninfected control (not recorded which). The CDR3, as DNA: TGTGCCAGCAGTTCTCGTGGAGGGGAAAATTCACCCCTCCACTTT. Translated, it gives CASSSRGGENSPLHF.